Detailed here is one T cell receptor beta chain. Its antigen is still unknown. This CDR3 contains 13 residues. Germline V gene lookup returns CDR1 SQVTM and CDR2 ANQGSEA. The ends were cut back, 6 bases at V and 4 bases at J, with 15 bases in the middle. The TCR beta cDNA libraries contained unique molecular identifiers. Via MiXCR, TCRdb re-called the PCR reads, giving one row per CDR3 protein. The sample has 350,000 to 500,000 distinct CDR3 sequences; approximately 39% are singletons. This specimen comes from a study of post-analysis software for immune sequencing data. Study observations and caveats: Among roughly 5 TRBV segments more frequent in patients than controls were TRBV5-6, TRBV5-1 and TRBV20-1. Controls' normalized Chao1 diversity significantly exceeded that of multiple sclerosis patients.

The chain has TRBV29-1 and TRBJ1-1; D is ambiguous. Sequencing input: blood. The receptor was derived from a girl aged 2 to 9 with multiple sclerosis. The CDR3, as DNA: TGCAGCGTCGGCAAGGGAGGGTTCACTGAAGCTTTCTTT. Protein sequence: CSVGKGGFTEAFF.